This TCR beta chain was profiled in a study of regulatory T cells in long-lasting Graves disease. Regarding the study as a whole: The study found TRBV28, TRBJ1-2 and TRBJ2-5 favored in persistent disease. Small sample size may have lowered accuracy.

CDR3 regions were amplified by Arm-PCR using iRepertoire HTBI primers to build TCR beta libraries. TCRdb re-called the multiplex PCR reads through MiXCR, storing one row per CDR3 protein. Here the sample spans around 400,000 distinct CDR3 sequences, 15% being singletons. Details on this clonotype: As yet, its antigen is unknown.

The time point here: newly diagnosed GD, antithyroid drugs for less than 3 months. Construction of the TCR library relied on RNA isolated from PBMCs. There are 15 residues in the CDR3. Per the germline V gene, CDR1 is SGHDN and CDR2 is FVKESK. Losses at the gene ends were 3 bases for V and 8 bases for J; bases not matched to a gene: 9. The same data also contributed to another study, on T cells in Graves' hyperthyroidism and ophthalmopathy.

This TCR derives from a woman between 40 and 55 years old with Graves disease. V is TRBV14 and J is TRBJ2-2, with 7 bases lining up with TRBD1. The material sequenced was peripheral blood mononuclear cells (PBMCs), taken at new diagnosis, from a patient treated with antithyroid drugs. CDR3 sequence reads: CASSQPGTAQGELFF. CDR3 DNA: TGTGCCAGCAGCCAGCCAGGGACAGCCCAGGGGGAGCTGTTTTTT.